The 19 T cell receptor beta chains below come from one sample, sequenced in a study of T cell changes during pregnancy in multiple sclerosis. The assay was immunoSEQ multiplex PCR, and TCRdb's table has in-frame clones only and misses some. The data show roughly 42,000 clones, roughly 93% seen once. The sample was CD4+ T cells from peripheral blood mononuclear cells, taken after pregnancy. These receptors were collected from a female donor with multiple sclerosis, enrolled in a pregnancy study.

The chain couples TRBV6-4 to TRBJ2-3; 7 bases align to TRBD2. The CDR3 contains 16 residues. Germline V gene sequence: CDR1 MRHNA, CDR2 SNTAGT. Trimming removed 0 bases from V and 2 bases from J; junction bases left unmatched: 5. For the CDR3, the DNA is TGTGCCAGCAGTGACTCACTAGCGTGGGCCACAGATACGCAGTATTTT. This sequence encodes CASSDSLAWATDTQYF.

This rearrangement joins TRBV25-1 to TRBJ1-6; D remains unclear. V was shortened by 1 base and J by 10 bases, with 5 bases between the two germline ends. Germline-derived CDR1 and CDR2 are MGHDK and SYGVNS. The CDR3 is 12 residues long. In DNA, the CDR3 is TGTGCCAGCAGTGAATCGGGATCACCCCTCCACTTT. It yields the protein CASSESGSPLHF.

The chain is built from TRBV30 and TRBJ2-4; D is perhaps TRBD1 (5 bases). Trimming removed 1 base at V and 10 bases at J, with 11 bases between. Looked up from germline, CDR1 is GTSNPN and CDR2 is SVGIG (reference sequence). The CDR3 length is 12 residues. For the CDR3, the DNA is TGTGCCTGGAGTGCGAACGACAGAATTCAGTACTTC. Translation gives CAWSANDRIQYF.

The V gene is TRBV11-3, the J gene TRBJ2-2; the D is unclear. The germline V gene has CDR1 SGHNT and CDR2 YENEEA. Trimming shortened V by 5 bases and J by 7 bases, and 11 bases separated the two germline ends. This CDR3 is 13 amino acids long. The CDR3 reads CASSADSYGELFF. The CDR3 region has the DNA TGTGCCAGCAGCGCCGACTCATACGGGGAGCTGTTTTTT.

CDR3 loop: CSVVLRGGNTEAFF. The CDR3 DNA reads TGCAGCGTTGTCCTTCGTGGAGGGAACACTGAAGCTTTCTTT. The chain couples TRBV29-1 to TRBJ1-1; D not resolved. V lost 4 bases and J 1 base, leaving 13 bases between the germline ends. This CDR3 spans 14 amino acids. Germline-derived CDR1 and CDR2 are SQVTM and ANQGSEA. Together with reference TRBV29-1 and TRBJ1-1, the CDR3 gives the full variable domain: SAVISQKPSRDICQRGTSLTIQCQVDSQVTMMFWYRQQPGQSLTLIATANQGSEATYESGFVIDKFPISRPNLTFSTLTVSNMSPEDSSIYLCSVVLRGGNTEAFFGQGTRLTVV.

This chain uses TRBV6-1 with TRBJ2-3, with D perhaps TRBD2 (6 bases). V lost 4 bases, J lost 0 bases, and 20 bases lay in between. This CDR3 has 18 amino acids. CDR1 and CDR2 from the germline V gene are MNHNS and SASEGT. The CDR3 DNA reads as TGTGCCAGCAGTGTTCTTGTTGTTGGGGGGTTTAGCACAGATACGCAGTATTTT. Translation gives CASSVLVVGGFSTDTQYF.

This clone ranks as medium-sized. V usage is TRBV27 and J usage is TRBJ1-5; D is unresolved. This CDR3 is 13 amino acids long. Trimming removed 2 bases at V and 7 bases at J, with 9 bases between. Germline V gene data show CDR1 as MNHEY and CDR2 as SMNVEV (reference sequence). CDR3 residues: CASSLRSGQPQHF. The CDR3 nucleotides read TGTGCCAGCAGTTTAAGGTCGGGACAGCCCCAGCATTTT.

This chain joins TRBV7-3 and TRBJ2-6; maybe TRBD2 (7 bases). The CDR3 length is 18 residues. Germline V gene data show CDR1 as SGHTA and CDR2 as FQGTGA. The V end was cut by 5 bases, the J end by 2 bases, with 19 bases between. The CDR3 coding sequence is TGTGCCAGCAGCCCACGGAAGGGGGGGGCCCCTGGGGCCAACGTCCTGACTTTC. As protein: CASSPRKGGAPGANVLTF.

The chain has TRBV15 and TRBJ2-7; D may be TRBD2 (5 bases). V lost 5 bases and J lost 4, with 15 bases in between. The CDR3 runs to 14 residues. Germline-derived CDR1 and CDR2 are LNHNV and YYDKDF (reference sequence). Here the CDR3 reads CATSLRLEGYEQYF. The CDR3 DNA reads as TGTGCCACCAGCCTCCGCCTTGAGGGATACGAGCAGTACTTC. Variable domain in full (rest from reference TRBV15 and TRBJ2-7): DAMVIQNPRYQVTQFGKPVTLSCSQTLNHNVMYWYQQKSSQAPKLLFHYYDKDFNNEADTPDNFQSRRPNTSFCFLDIRSPGLGDTAMYLCATSLRLEGYEQYFGPGTRLTVT.

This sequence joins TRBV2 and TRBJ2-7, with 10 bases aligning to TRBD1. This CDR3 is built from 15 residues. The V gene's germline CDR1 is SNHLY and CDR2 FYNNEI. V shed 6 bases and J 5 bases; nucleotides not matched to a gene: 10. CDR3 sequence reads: CASRGGQGSRNEQYF. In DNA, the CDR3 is TGTGCCAGCAGAGGGGGACAGGGGTCTAGGAACGAGCAGTACTTC.

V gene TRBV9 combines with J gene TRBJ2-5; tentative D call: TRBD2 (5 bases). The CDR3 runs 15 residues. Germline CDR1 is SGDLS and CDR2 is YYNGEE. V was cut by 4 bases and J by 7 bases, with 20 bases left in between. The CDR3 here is CASSRLPNTDGTQYF. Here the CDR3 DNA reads TGTGCCAGCAGCAGACTACCCAATACCGATGGGACCCAGTACTTC. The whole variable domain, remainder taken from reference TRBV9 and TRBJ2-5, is DSGVTQTPKHLITATGQRVTLRCSPRSGDLSVYWYQQSLDQGLQFLIQYYNGEERAKGNILERFSAQQFPDLHSELNLSSLELGDSALYFCASSRLPNTDGTQYFGPGTRLLVL.

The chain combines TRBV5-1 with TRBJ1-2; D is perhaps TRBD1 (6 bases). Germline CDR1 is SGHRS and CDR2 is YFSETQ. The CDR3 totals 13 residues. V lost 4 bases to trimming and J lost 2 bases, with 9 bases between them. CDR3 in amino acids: CASSRDTNYGYTF. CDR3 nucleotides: TGCGCCAGCAGCCGGGACACAAACTATGGCTACACCTTC.

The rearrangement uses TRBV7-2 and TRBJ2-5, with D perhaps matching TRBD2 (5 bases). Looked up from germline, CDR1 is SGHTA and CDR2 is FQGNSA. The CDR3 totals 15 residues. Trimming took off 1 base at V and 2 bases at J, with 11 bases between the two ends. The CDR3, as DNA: TGTGCCAGCAGCTTAGTACCGGGAAGACAAGAGACCCAGTACTTC. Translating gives CASSLVPGRQETQYF.

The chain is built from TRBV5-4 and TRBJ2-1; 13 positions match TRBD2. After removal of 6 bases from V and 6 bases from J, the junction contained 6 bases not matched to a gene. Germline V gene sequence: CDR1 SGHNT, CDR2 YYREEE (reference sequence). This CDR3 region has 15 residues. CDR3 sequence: CASNPGTSGVNEQFF. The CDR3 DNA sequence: TGTGCCAGCAACCCCGGGACTAGCGGGGTCAATGAGCAGTTCTTC. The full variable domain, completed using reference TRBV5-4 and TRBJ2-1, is ETGVTQSPTHLIKTRGQQVTLRCSSQSGHNTVSWYQQALGQGPQFIFQYYREEENGRGNFPPRFSGLQFPNYSSELNVNALELDDSALYLCASNPGTSGVNEQFFGPGTRLTVL.

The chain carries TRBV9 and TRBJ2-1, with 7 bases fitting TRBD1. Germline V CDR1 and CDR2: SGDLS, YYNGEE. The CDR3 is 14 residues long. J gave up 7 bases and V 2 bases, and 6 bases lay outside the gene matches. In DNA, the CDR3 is TGTGCCAGCAGCGTTCCCGGGACAGTAAATGAGCAGTTCTTC. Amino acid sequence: CASSVPGTVNEQFF.

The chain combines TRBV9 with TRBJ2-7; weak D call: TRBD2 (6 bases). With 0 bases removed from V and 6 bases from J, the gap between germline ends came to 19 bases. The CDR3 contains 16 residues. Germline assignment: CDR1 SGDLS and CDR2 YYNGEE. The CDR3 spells CASSVDPRGSGGEQYF. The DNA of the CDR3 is TGTGCCAGCAGCGTAGATCCGCGCGGTAGCGGTGGCGAGCAGTACTTC.

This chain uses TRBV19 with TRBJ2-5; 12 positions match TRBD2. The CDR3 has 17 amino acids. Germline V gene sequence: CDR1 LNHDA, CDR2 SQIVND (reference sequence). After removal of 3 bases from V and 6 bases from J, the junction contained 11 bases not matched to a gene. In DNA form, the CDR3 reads TGTGCCAGTAGTATTGGTCTAGCGGGGGGGCTGAGTCAGACCCAGTACTTC. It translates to CASSIGLAGGLSQTQYF.

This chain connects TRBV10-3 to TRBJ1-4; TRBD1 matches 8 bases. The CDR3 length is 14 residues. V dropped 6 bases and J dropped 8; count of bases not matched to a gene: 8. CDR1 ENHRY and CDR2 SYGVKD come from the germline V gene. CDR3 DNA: TGTGCCATCAGCTCGGTGGGACAGGCAGAAAAACTGTTTTTT. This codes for CAISSVGQAEKLFF.

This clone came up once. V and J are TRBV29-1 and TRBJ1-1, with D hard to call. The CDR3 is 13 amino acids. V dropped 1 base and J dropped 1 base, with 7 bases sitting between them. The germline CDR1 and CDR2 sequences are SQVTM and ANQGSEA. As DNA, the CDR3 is TGCAGCGTTGAAGGAACTGGGAACACTGAAGCTTTCTTT. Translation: CSVEGTGNTEAFF.